The 21 T cell receptor beta chains below all came from one sample that was sequenced in a study of blood T cell repertoires in COVID-19. Produced via immunoSEQ multiplex PCR; TCRdb's table is partial and in-frame only. The data hold 65,000 to 85,000 clones, with approximately 90% observed a single time. Sequencing used peripheral blood. These receptors were taken from a human donor in a cohort sampled during active COVID-19.

The genes are TRBV9 and TRBJ2-2; 8 bases match TRBD1. The ends lost 4 bases at V and 4 bases at J; junction bases unmatched: 9. Germline assignment: CDR1 SGDLS and CDR2 YYNGEE. The CDR3 is 16 amino acids. The CDR3 bases are TGTGCCAGCAGCTTCCCTATCCAGGGGGCCACCGGGGAGCTGTTTTTT. Its translation: CASSFPIQGATGELFF.

The chain uses TRBV7-9 and TRBJ2-7, with 8 nucleotides matching TRBD1. Germline V CDR1 and CDR2: SEHNR, FQNEAQ (reference sequence). The V and J ends lost 6 bases and 3 bases, in that order; junction bases with no gene match: 7. The CDR3 covers 14 residues. This chain's CDR3 is CASSRGQGGYEQYF. The DNA of the CDR3 is TGTGCCAGCAGTCGCGGACAGGGAGGCTACGAGCAGTACTTC.

The J gene is TRBJ2-3, the V gene TRBV6-6; the D gene is possibly TRBD1 (6 bases). This CDR3 is built from 14 residues. The germline V and J ends were trimmed by 0 bases and 6 bases, with 10 bases remaining between them. CDR1 and CDR2 (germline): MNHNY, SVGAGI (reference sequence). The chain's CDR3 is CASSYSWGQDTQYF. The DNA of the CDR3 is TGTGCCAGCAGTTACTCGTGGGGGCAGGATACGCAGTATTTT.

The chain is built from TRBV28 and TRBJ1-1; D is possibly TRBD1 (5 bases). The CDR3 runs to 12 residues. Germline lookup yields CDR1 MDHEN and CDR2 SYDVKM. The V gene lost 2 bases and the J gene lost 5 bases, with 6 bases spanning the gap. In nucleotides, the CDR3 is TGTGCCAGCAGTTTACGGGGGACTGAAGCTTTCTTT. This translates into CASSLRGTEAFF.

The J gene is TRBJ2-7, the V gene TRBV7-8; TRBD2 matches at 8 bases. The trim removed 0 bases at V and 2 bases at J, leaving 6 bases unmatched. Germline V gives CDR1 SGHVS, CDR2 FQNEAQ. This CDR3 contains 16 residues. The CDR3 nucleotides are TGTGCCAGCAGCTTAGCCAGCGGGGGCTCCCCCTACGAGCAGTACTTC. It translates to CASSLASGGSPYEQYF.

This clone was picked up one time. The chain couples TRBV7-6 to TRBJ1-3; TRBD1 might be the D (5 bases). Germline V gene data show CDR1 as SGHVS and CDR2 as FNYEAQ. This CDR3 has 16 residues. V lost 1 base and J lost 2, with 12 bases in between. The CDR3 coding sequence is TGTGCCAGCAGCTTAGGCAGGGCCCCCACTGGAAACACCATATATTTT. It codes for CASSLGRAPTGNTIYF. Variable domain in full (rest from reference TRBV7-6 and TRBJ1-3): GAGVSQSPRYKVTKRGQDVALRCDPISGHVSLYWYRQALGQGPEFLTYFNYEAQQDKSGLPNDRFSAERPEGSISTLTIQRTEQRDSAMYRCASSLGRAPTGNTIYFGEGSWLTVV.

This clone appeared a single time. The rearrangement links TRBV6-2 or TRBV6-3 to TRBJ2-7; 10 bases map to TRBD2. Germline assignment: CDR1 MNHEY and CDR2 SVGEGT. Losses at the gene ends were 5 bases for V and 0 bases for J; bases not matched to a gene: 4. The CDR3 loop spans 15 amino acids. In DNA form, the CDR3 reads TGTGCCAGCAGTAGCGGGGGGGTGGCCTCCTACGAGCAGTACTTC. The encoded protein is CASSSGGVASYEQYF.

V is TRBV5-1 and J is TRBJ2-7; 7 nucleotides agree with TRBD1. Germline lookup yields CDR1 SGHRS and CDR2 YFSETQ. This CDR3 spans 15 amino acids. V dropped 3 bases and J dropped 2; count of bases not matched to a gene: 8. CDR3 sequence (DNA): TGCGCCAGCAGCTCCGGCGGACAGGCTACCTACGAGCAGTACTTC. Amino acids: CASSSGGQATYEQYF.

This clone appeared a single time. The chain recombines TRBV12-3 or TRBV12-4 with TRBJ1-2, with 7 positions matching TRBD1. With V trimmed by 4 bases and J by 4 bases, 3 bases remained unmatched. This CDR3 has 13 amino acids. The CDR3 region is CASSSGQAYGYTF. CDR3 DNA sequence: TGTGCCAGCAGTTCCGGACAGGCCTATGGCTACACCTTC.

This chain uses TRBV5-1 with TRBJ2-5, with TRBD1 identical over 10 bases. Germline CDR1 and CDR2: SGHRS and YFSETQ. V lost 7 bases and J lost 5; bases outside the gene matches: 5. There are 13 residues in the CDR3. In DNA form, the CDR3 reads TGCGCCAGCGGACCGGGACAGGGGGAGACCCAGTACTTC. Protein: CASGPGQGETQYF.

This clone was detected a few times. The gene calls are TRBV3-1 (or the pseudogene TRBV3-2) and TRBJ2-3, with TRBD2 identical over 8 bases. The V gene end was trimmed by 4 bases and the J gene end by 4 bases; junction bases not matched to a gene: 13. The CDR3 loop spans 17 amino acids. Germline V gene lookup returns CDR1 LGHDT and CDR2 YNNKEL (reference sequence). CDR3 amino acids: CASSRRSVAGRADTQYF. As DNA, the CDR3 is TGTGCCAGCAGCCGTCGTTCGGTAGCGGGGAGAGCAGATACGCAGTATTTT.

The rearrangement links TRBV7-8 to TRBJ1-6; D perhaps matches TRBD1 (5 bases). Germline-derived CDR1 and CDR2 are SGHVS and FQNEAQ. Trimming removed 5 bases at V and 6 bases at J, with 14 bases between. This CDR3 has 15 amino acids. The CDR3 DNA sequence: TGTGCCAGCAGCCCTTTATTAGGGGTTAATTCACCCCTCCACTTT. Its protein is CASSPLLGVNSPLHF.

The chain is built from TRBV6-2 or TRBV6-3 and TRBJ1-1; a weak D match, TRBD1 (5 bases). Germline V lookup: CDR1 MNHEY, CDR2 SVGEGT. The CDR3 totals 15 residues. Trimming removed 0 bases at V and 1 base at J, with 9 bases between. The CDR3 loop is CASSYSGQGNTEAFF. In DNA form, the CDR3 reads TGTGCCAGCAGTTACTCGGGGCAGGGGAACACTGAAGCTTTCTTT.

This chain connects TRBV5-1 to TRBJ1-6; 7 nucleotides match TRBD1. The CDR3 spans 14 residues. Germline V CDR1 and CDR2: SGHRS, YFSETQ. V shed 4 bases and J 8 bases; nucleotides not matched to a gene: 6. The CDR3: CASSVRQGDSPLHF. CDR3 in DNA: TGCGCCAGCAGCGTCAGACAGGGAGATTCACCCCTCCACTTT.

This clone came up a few times. The J gene is TRBJ1-1, the V gene TRBV6-2 or TRBV6-3; D is undetermined. Germline assignment: CDR1 MNHEY and CDR2 SVGEGT. V gave up 2 bases and J gave up 7 bases, with 11 bases separating them. The CDR3 length is 13 residues. The CDR3, as DNA: TGTGCCAGCAGTTACGGAGGACGGGGTGAAGCTTTCTTT. Translating it yields CASSYGGRGEAFF.

The V call is TRBV6-5, the J call TRBJ1-5; D is uncertain. V lost 4 bases and J 0 bases, leaving 7 bases between the germline ends. The CDR3 extends over 14 amino acids. Germline assignment: CDR1 MNHEY and CDR2 SVGAGI. CDR3 bases: TGTGCCAGCAGTTTGACATATAGCAATCAGCCCCAGCATTTT. Its translation: CASSLTYSNQPQHF.

The chain carries TRBV19 and TRBJ2-3, with TRBD1 identical over 9 bases. The CDR3 has 13 amino acids. J lost 6 bases, V lost 5 bases, and 3 bases had no gene match. CDR1 is LNHDA, CDR2 SQIVND, per germline (reference sequence). The CDR3 reads CASSGQGFDTQYF. DNA for the CDR3: TGTGCCAGTAGTGGACAGGGGTTCGATACGCAGTATTTT.

The chain joins TRBV23-1 to TRBJ1-1; no clear D gene. TRBV23-1 is annotated as an ORF whose role is uncertain. The CDR3 has 9 amino acids. The germline V and J ends were trimmed by 4 bases and 8 bases, with 2 bases remaining between them. CDR3 protein: CASSPEAFF. Written as DNA, the CDR3 is TGCGCCAGCAGTCCAGAAGCTTTCTTT.

This clone was seen a few times. The chain employs TRBV18 and TRBJ1-6, with D perhaps TRBD1 (5 bases). CDR3 size: 14 residues. Germline-derived CDR1 and CDR2 are KGHSH and LQKENI. The ends were cut back, 1 base at V and 7 bases at J, with 8 bases in the middle. CDR3 nucleotides: TGTGCCAGCTCACCACAGGACACCAATTCACCCCTCCACTTT. This gives the protein CASSPQDTNSPLHF.

The chain joins TRBV6-6 to TRBJ2-7; 7 positions agree with TRBD1. V trimming: 3 bases; J trimming: 3 bases; junction bases outside the gene matches: 5. The CDR3 is 14 amino acids. Germline V gene data show CDR1 as MNHNY and CDR2 as SVGAGI (reference sequence). The CDR3 loop reads CASSYEGTDYEQYF. DNA of the CDR3: TGTGCCAGCAGTTATGAAGGGACAGACTACGAGCAGTACTTC.

V usage is TRBV10-3 and J usage is TRBJ1-2; D ambiguous. CDR1 and CDR2 (germline): ENHRY, SYGVKD. The CDR3 extends over 13 amino acids. Trimming left V 0 bases short and J 5 bases short, with 7 bases between. The CDR3 nucleotides read TGTGCCATCAGTGAGTCTGAGCCTTATGGCTACACCTTC. Protein product: CAISESEPYGYTF.